One T cell receptor beta chain is described in this entry. This record belongs to a study of blood T cell repertoires in COVID-19. Study details: T cells, B-cell-depleted T cells, or PBMCs provided the cDNA or gDNA that served as material.

Trimming stripped 3 bases from V and 0 bases from J, with 10 bases between. The CDR3 extends over 14 amino acids. The germline V gene has CDR1 SGHRS and CDR2 YFSETQ. Original data processing: Using reference gene primer amplification, nucleated cell counts were estimated. Measured with immunoSEQ multiplex PCR; TCRdb has only the in-frame clones, and not every one. From that table come the V and J calls and clone size; the DNA was used to work out D and trimming. The sample includes roughly 140,000 clones, approximately 83% of them seen just once. The sequence came from a woman aged 55-69 years with COVID-19, enrolled during active disease. This sequence joins TRBV5-1 and TRBJ2-7, with D possibly TRBD1 on 6 matching bases. Source material: peripheral blood. The CDR3 nucleotides are TGCGCCAGCAGCTACGGACAGTTCTCCTACGAGCAGTACTTC. Translation: CASSYGQFSYEQYF.